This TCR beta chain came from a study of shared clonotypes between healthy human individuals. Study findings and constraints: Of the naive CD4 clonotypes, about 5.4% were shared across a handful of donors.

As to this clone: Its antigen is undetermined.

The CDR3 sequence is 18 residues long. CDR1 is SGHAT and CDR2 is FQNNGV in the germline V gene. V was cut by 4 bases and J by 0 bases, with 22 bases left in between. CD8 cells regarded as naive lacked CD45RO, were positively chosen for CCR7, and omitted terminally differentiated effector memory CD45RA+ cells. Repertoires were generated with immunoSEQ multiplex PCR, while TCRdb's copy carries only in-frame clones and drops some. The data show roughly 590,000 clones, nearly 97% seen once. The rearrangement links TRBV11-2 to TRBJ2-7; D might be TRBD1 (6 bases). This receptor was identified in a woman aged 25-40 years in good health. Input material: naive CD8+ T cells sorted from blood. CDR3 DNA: TGTGCCAGCAGCTCTCCCGAGGATGGGGGCCAGAGCTCCTACGAGCAGTACTTC. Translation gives CASSSPEDGGQSSYEQYF.